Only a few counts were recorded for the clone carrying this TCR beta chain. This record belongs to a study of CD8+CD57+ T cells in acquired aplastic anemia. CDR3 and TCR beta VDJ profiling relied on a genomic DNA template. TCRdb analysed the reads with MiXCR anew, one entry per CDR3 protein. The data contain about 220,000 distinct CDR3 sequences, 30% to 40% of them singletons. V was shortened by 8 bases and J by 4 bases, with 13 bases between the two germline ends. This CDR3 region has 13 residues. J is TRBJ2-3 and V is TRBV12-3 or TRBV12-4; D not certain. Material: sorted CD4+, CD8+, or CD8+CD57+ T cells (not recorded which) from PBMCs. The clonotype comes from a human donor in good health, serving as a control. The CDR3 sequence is CASLGSFSDTQYF. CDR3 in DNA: TGTGCCAGCCTCGGGTCGTTTTCAGATACGCAGTATTTT.